The T cell receptor beta chain under discussion was sequenced for a study of blood T cell repertoires in COVID-19. Overall study: The study drew acute and convalescent COVID-19 samples from the United States, Italy and Spain.

Profiling relied on immunoSEQ multiplex PCR, and the TCRdb table lists in-frame clones only, not all of them. The sample lists approximately 280,000 clones; approximately 89% were seen once. The CDR3 has 16 amino acids. Trimming stripped 8 bases from V and 0 bases from J, with 16 bases between. Germline values: CDR1 KGHDR, CDR2 SFDVKD. In terms of age and location, participants ranged from roughly 18 to 89 years and lived in under 30 US areas. Participants' own reports of clinical history determined their cohort assignment. Symptom resolution, clearance, or two negative PCRs marked donors in Cohort 3 as recovered.

This receptor was obtained from a woman in her fifties or sixties who had recovered from COVID-19. The chain uses TRBV24-1 and TRBJ2-1; possible D gene TRBD2, 5 bases. The specimen was PBMCs or T cells enriched from blood (not recorded which). The CDR3 bases are TGTGCCACCATTGGTACAGCGGAGAGCTCCTACAATGAGCAGTTCTTC. Translation gives CATIGTAESSYNEQFF.